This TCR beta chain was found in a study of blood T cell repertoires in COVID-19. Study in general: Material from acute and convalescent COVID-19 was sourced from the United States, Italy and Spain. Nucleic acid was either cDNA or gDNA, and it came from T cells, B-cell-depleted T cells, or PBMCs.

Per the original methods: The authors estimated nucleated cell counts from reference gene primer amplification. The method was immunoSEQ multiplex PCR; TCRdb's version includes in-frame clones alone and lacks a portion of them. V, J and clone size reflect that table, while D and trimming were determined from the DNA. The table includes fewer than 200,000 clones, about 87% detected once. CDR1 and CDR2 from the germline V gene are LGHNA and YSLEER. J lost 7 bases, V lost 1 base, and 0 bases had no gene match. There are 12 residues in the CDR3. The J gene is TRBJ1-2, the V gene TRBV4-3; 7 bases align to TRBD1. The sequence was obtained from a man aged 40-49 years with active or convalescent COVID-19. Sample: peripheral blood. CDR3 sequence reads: CASSQGQGGYTF. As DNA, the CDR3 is TGCGCCAGCAGCCAAGGACAGGGTGGCTACACCTTC.